The entry below describes one T cell receptor (beta chain). Antigen unknown. Libraries were prepared by immunoSEQ multiplex PCR; TCRdb keeps only in-frame clonotypes and omits some of them. The sample has about 140,000 clones, about 91% seen once. These data come from a study of T cell responses to AZD1222 COVID-19 vaccine. Study-level background: The analysis combined second doses at about 4 or about 12 weeks.

The study, taken as a whole, reports: Epitopes outside B.1.351 and B.1.1.7 mutated regions reportedly drew nearly half of spike TCRs. Just a handful of AZD1222 recipients tested seropositive at baseline.

This clonotype originated in an adult in good health. This specimen was peripheral blood, taken on day 0 of AZD1222 vaccination.

The CDR3 coding sequence is TGTGCCAGCAGCGGGGACAGGGAGACCCAGTACTTC. Its translation: CASSGDRETQYF. This sequence joins TRBV11-2 and TRBJ2-5; 8 nucleotides line up with TRBD1. The ends lost 5 bases at V and 5 bases at J; junction bases unmatched: 1. This CDR3 is built from 12 residues. Looked up from germline, CDR1 is SGHAT and CDR2 is FQNNGV.